The sequence of this T cell receptor beta chain was determined in a study of T cell responses to AZD1222 COVID-19 vaccine. Pooling covered second doses at about 4 or about 12 weeks. As regards this clone: What it binds is not known.

The method was immunoSEQ multiplex PCR; TCRdb's version includes in-frame clones alone and lacks a portion of them. The profile shows 150,000 to 200,000 clones, 88% of them singletons. CDR3 size: 13 residues. Findings of the study overall: Close to half of spike-specific TCRs reportedly recognize unmutated variant regions.

The J gene is TRBJ2-1, the V gene TRBV21-1. TRBV21-1 is marked as a pseudogene. Here the sequenced sample was peripheral blood, taken 28 days after the second AZD1222 dose. This TCR was recovered from an adult who received the AZD1222 COVID-19 vaccine. CDR3 bases: TGTGGACGGGGCCCCATCTCCTACAATGAGCAGTTCTTC. Amino acids: CGRGPISYNEQFF.